These 29 T cell receptor beta chains were all obtained from the same sample, sequenced in a study of blood T cell repertoires in COVID-19 (dated by TCRdb to the early 2020s). The method was the immunoSEQ multiplex PCR assay. TCRdb took over this immuneACCESS table, retaining in-frame rearrangements with V and J assigned. Such tables are incomplete; in checked studies, under half of the missing clones stem from an unresolved V gene, and the remainder is unexplained. The sample yields about 150,000 clones; about 88% were counted once. The top ten hold approximately 2.5% of the sample. Sequenced material: peripheral blood. These receptor sequences come from a human donor with COVID-19, enrolled during active disease. The donor label of this sample is uncertain.

This clone has just one count. The genes are TRBV24-1 and TRBJ2-7, with TRBD1 matching over 9 bases. V shed 2 bases, J shed 4 bases, and the junction held 8 bases outside the gene matches. This CDR3 region has 16 residues. The germline gives CDR1 KGHDR, CDR2 SFDVKD. The CDR3, as DNA: TGTGCCACCAGTGATTCGCTGGACAGGGGACCATACGAGCAGTACTTC. This translates into CATSDSLDRGPYEQYF.

The rearrangement joins TRBV5-1 to TRBJ2-7, with a weak D call TRBD2 (7 bases). Trimming stripped 5 bases from V and 2 bases from J, with 14 bases between. Germline CDR1 is SGHRS and CDR2 is YFSETQ. There are 14 residues in the CDR3. The CDR3 DNA sequence: TGCGCCAGCAGTTACAGGGAGGGGACCTACGAGCAGTACTTC. Translating it yields CASSYREGTYEQYF.

The rearrangement links TRBV5-3 to TRBJ1-2; no clear D. TRBV5-3 belongs to the ORF category, with a function that is uncertain. There are 14 residues in the CDR3. The V end was cut by 4 bases, the J end by 8 bases, with 18 bases between. This chain's CDR3 is CARSSTRPRGGYTF. Here the CDR3 DNA reads TGTGCCAGAAGCAGTACCCGGCCCCGAGGAGGCTACACCTTC.

CDR3 sequence (DNA): TGTGCCAGTAGTATAGGGGACAGGATCACAGATACGCAGTATTTT. Translating gives CASSIGDRITDTQYF. The chain is built from TRBV19 and TRBJ2-3; TRBD1 aligns across 8 bases. V lost 1 base to trimming and J lost 2 bases; unmatched junction nucleotides: 2. CDR1 is LNHDA, CDR2 SQIVND, per germline (reference sequence). The CDR3 runs to 15 residues.

J is TRBJ1-1 and V is TRBV2, with D possibly TRBD1 on 6 matching bases. The CDR3 is 12 residues long. Germline V gene sequence: CDR1 SNHLY, CDR2 FYNNEI. This chain's CDR3 is CGEGGPRTEAFF. The CDR3 DNA reads as TGTGGAGAGGGGGGGCCTCGGACTGAAGCTTTCTTT. The full variable domain, its missing parts supplied by reference TRBV2 and TRBJ1-1, is EPEVTQTPSHQVTQMGQEVILRCVPISNHLYFYWYRQILGQKVEFLVSFYNNEISEKSEIFDDQFSVERPDGSNFTLKIRSTKLEDSAMYFCGEGGPRTEAFFGQGTRLTVV.

This sequence joins TRBV19 and TRBJ1-5; D is unclear. Per the germline V gene, CDR1 is LNHDA and CDR2 is SQIVND (reference sequence). This CDR3 contains 14 residues. Trimming shortened V by 6 bases and J by 0 bases, and 9 bases separated the two germline ends. The CDR3 nucleotides read TGTGCCAGTAGCCGGAGATATAGCAATCAGCCCCAGCATTTT. Amino acid sequence: CASSRRYSNQPQHF.

The chain employs TRBV13 and TRBJ1-1, with D perhaps TRBD1 (6 bases). The V end was cut by 4 bases, the J end by 10 bases, with 10 bases between. CDR1 is PRHDT, CDR2 FYEKMQ, per germline (reference sequence). This CDR3 spans 11 amino acids. CDR3 DNA: TGTGCCAGCAGCTCGCAGGGGAGAGCTTTCTTT. Translating it yields CASSSQGRAFF.

J is TRBJ2-5 and V is TRBV5-4; 7 bases line up with TRBD1. The ends lost 2 bases at V and 7 bases at J; junction bases unmatched: 8. CDR3 size: 14 residues. The germline V gene encodes CDR1 SGHNT and CDR2 YYREEE (reference sequence). In DNA, the CDR3 is TGTGCCAGCAGCTTCCGGGACAGTGCGGGGACCCAGTACTTC. This encodes CASSFRDSAGTQYF. Filled out from reference TRBV5-4 and TRBJ2-5, the complete variable domain reads ETGVTQSPTHLIKTRGQQVTLRCSSQSGHNTVSWYQQALGQGPQFIFQYYREEENGRGNFPPRFSGLQFPNYSSELNVNALELDDSALYLCASSFRDSAGTQYFGPGTRLLVL.

The rearrangement joins TRBV6-5 to TRBJ2-7; 9 bases are shared with TRBD1. CDR1 is MNHEY and CDR2 is SVGAGI in the germline V gene. The CDR3 length is 15 residues. Trimming took 8 bases from V and 3 from J; bases not matched to a gene: 11. The CDR3 here is CASRQPGTGRYEQYF. In DNA form, the CDR3 reads TGTGCCAGCCGCCAACCCGGGACAGGGCGCTACGAGCAGTACTTC.

The V gene is TRBV11-3, the J gene TRBJ2-6, with D hard to call. The CDR3 is made up of 15 amino acids. The V and J ends lost 2 bases and 1 base respectively, with 6 bases between them. Germline CDR1 is SGHNT and CDR2 is YENEEA. The CDR3 DNA reads TGTGCCAGCAGCTTATGGGCGTCTGGGGCCAACGTCCTGACTTTC. Amino acid sequence: CASSLWASGANVLTF.

J is TRBJ1-1 and V is TRBV18; 7 bases agree with TRBD1. The CDR3 has 15 residues. The J segment lost 0 bases and the V segment lost 3 bases, leaving 4 bases of the junction unmatched. Germline CDR1 reads KGHSH; CDR2 reads LQKENI. The CDR3 region has the DNA TGTGCCAGCTCACCGGAACAGGGGATGAACACTGAAGCTTTCTTT. It yields the protein CASSPEQGMNTEAFF.

This clone was counted a few times. The chain recombines TRBV4-2 with TRBJ2-7, with 7 bases matching TRBD1. The germline CDR1 and CDR2 sequences are LGHNA and YNFKEQ. The J segment lost 3 bases and the V segment lost 4 bases, leaving 9 bases of the junction unmatched. The CDR3 length is 15 residues. CDR3 sequence (DNA): TGTGCCAGCAGCCCAGGGGGTTCCGGCAGCTACGAGCAGTACTTC. Translation gives CASSPGGSGSYEQYF.

The rearrangement links TRBV30 to TRBJ2-2; 8 bases map to TRBD1. The CDR3 consists of 14 residues. Germline CDR1 GTSNPN, CDR2 SVGIG (reference sequence). Trimming took 2 bases from V and 5 from J; bases not matched to a gene: 4. In DNA, the CDR3 is TGTGCCTGGAGTCCAGGGGGCGGGACCGGGGAGCTGTTTTTT. It codes for CAWSPGGGTGELFF.

The chain is built from TRBV7-9 and TRBJ1-2, with TRBD1 matching over 7 bases. Looked up from germline, CDR1 is SEHNR and CDR2 is FQNEAQ (reference sequence). CDR3 length equals 16 residues. Germline trimming cut 3 bases from V and 6 bases from J; bases unmatched to any gene: 13. This CDR3 reads CASSFDPGGMNNGYTF. The CDR3 DNA reads as TGTGCCAGCAGCTTTGATCCAGGGGGAATGAATAATGGCTACACCTTC.

This clone was recorded once. The rearrangement joins TRBV5-1 to TRBJ1-2; 8 nucleotides line up with TRBD1. V lost 4 bases, J lost 4 bases, and 9 bases stayed unmatched. Germline V lookup: CDR1 SGHRS, CDR2 YFSETQ. The CDR3 loop spans 15 amino acids. CDR3 region: CASSEGQGPVYGYTF. CDR3 sequence (DNA): TGCGCCAGCAGCGAAGGACAGGGTCCGGTCTATGGCTACACCTTC. Using reference TRBV5-1 and TRBJ1-2 for the parts outside the CDR3, the full variable domain is KAGVTQTPRYLIKTRGQQVTLSCSPISGHRSVSWYQQTPGQGLQFLFEYFSETQRNKGNFPGRFSGRQFSNSRSEMNVSTLELGDSALYLCASSEGQGPVYGYTFGSGTRLTVV.

This chain uses TRBV11-1 with TRBJ1-4; D not resolved. The germline V gene encodes CDR1 SGHAT and CDR2 FQDESV (reference sequence). Trimming took off 2 bases at V and 4 bases at J, with 11 bases between the two ends. The CDR3 spans 15 residues. The CDR3 loop is CASSLSPERNEKLFF. CDR3 sequence (DNA): TGTGCCAGCAGCTTATCCCCAGAACGTAATGAAAAACTGTTTTTT.

This clone occurred a few times. The chain uses TRBV12-3 or TRBV12-4 and TRBJ1-1, with a weak D call TRBD1 (5 bases). The V and J ends lost 7 bases and 6 bases respectively, with 12 bases between them. This CDR3 comprises 12 residues. This chain's CDR3 is CASIQERAEAFF. CDR3 sequence (DNA): TGTGCCAGCATACAGGAGCGGGCTGAAGCTTTCTTT.

This chain uses TRBV5-1 with TRBJ2-7, with 8 bases matching TRBD1. The CDR3 totals 14 residues. V dropped 4 bases and J dropped 2; count of bases not matched to a gene: 5. In germline, CDR1 is SGHRS, CDR2 YFSETQ. CDR3 in DNA: TGCGCCAGCAGCACTGGACAGGGTGCCTACGAGCAGTACTTC. Protein product: CASSTGQGAYEQYF.

This clone was observed once. This sequence joins TRBV9 and TRBJ2-1; 7 bases agree with TRBD1. The V segment lost 1 base and the J segment 2 bases; nucleotides outside the gene matches: 6. CDR3 length: 16 amino acids. The V gene's germline CDR1 is SGDLS and CDR2 YYNGEE. The CDR3 DNA is TGTGCCAGCAGCGTACTACAGGGGTCGACCTACAATGAGCAGTTCTTC. Translation gives CASSVLQGSTYNEQFF.

The J gene is TRBJ2-7, the V gene TRBV4-1; 9 bases map to TRBD2. The CDR3 contains 15 residues. In germline, CDR1 is MGHRA, CDR2 YSYEKL. J lost 2 bases, V lost 3 bases, and 5 bases had no gene match. The CDR3 region is CASSQSGLATYEQYF. The CDR3 DNA sequence: TGCGCCAGCAGCCAGTCTGGACTAGCGACCTACGAGCAGTACTTC.

The V and J genes are TRBV28 and TRBJ1-5; the D gene is possibly TRBD1 (5 bases). V was cut by 4 bases and J by 9 bases, with 10 bases left in between. The germline V gene encodes CDR1 MDHEN and CDR2 SYDVKM. There are 12 residues in the CDR3. This CDR3 reads CASSYGGRPQHF. For the CDR3, the DNA is TGTGCCAGCAGTTATGGGGGGAGGCCCCAGCATTTT. Complete variable domain (other parts from reference TRBV28 and TRBJ1-5): DVKVTQSSRYLVKRTGEKVFLECVQDMDHENMFWYRQDPGLGLRLIYFSYDVKMKEKGDIPEGYSVSREKKERFSLILESASTNQTSMYLCASSYGGRPQHFGDGTRLSIL.

The chain combines TRBV30 with TRBJ2-1; weak D call: TRBD2 (5 bases). CDR1 and CDR2 from the germline V gene are GTSNPN and SVGIG (reference sequence). CDR3 length equals 13 residues. V lost 2 bases and J 9 bases, leaving 14 bases between the germline ends. CDR3 sequence: CAWSPRAEGEQFF. In nucleotides, the CDR3 is TGTGCCTGGAGTCCTCGGGCTGAGGGTGAGCAGTTCTTC.

This clone was recorded a few times. The chain employs TRBV29-1 and TRBJ2-6, with 7 bases fitting TRBD2. Germline assignment: CDR1 SQVTM and CDR2 ANQGSEA. The CDR3 has 14 residues. Trimming removed 7 bases from V and 4 bases from J; junction bases left unmatched: 7. CDR3 in DNA: TGCAGCGCTGGGGGGGGTTCAGGGGCCAACGTCCTGACTTTC. It codes for CSAGGGSGANVLTF.

This clone was picked up one time. V and J are TRBV7-8 and TRBJ1-4; TRBD1 aligns across 9 bases. The germline gives CDR1 SGHVS, CDR2 FQNEAQ. The V and J ends lost 5 bases and 8 bases, in that order; junction bases with no gene match: 6. This CDR3 region has 14 residues. This CDR3 is CASSPTGGSEKLFF. CDR3 DNA: TGTGCCAGCAGCCCGACAGGGGGATCGGAAAAACTGTTTTTT.

The gene calls are TRBV6-5 and TRBJ1-1, with TRBD1 as a possible D gene (6 bases). The length of the CDR3 is 16 residues. Germline CDR1 MNHEY, CDR2 SVGAGI. Trimming left V 1 base short and J 0 bases short, with 12 bases between. Here the CDR3 reads CASSYYPDSMNTEAFF. In nucleotides, the CDR3 is TGTGCCAGCAGTTACTATCCGGACAGCATGAACACTGAAGCTTTCTTT.

The chain uses TRBV10-1 and TRBJ1-1; tentative D call: TRBD1 (5 bases). This CDR3 has 16 residues. In germline, CDR1 is WNHNN, CDR2 SYGVQD (reference sequence). Between the trimmed V and J ends, which lost 5 bases and 0 bases, there was a span of 16 bases. This CDR3 is CASSKGRGRLNTEAFF. CDR3 in DNA: TGCGCCAGCAGTAAGGGAAGGGGCAGGTTGAACACTGAAGCTTTCTTT.

This clone showed up just once. The CDR3 sequence is CASSYRTSGVNEQFF. As DNA, the CDR3 is TGCGCCAGCAGCTACCGGACTAGCGGGGTAAATGAGCAGTTCTTC. This sequence joins TRBV5-1 and TRBJ2-1, with 12 bases identical to TRBD2. This CDR3 is 15 amino acids long. J was trimmed by 7 bases and V by 3 bases; bases with no gene match: 5. CDR1 and CDR2 (germline): SGHRS, YFSETQ.

The rearrangement uses TRBV18 and TRBJ2-2, with D possibly matching TRBD1 (6 bases). Germline CDR1 is KGHSH and CDR2 is LQKENI. The germline V and J ends were trimmed by 2 bases and 5 bases, with 9 bases remaining between them. The CDR3 spans 14 residues. The CDR3 DNA sequence: TGTGCCAGCTCACCAACAGGGCGGACCGGGGAGCTGTTTTTT. Translating gives CASSPTGRTGELFF. Using reference TRBV18 and TRBJ2-2 for the parts outside the CDR3, the full variable domain is NAGVMQNPRHLVRRRGQEARLRCSPMKGHSHVYWYRQLPEEGLKFMVYLQKENIIDESGMPKERFSAEFPKEGPSILRIQQVVRGDSAAYFCASSPTGRTGELFFGEGSRLTVL.

This chain uses TRBV12-3 or TRBV12-4 with TRBJ1-2; 10 bases are shared with TRBD1. The CDR3 is 13 amino acids. J was trimmed by 5 bases and V by 5 bases; bases with no gene match: 2. The CDR3 sequence: CASSRTGGYGYTF. The CDR3 region has the DNA TGTGCCAGCAGTAGGACAGGGGGGTATGGCTACACCTTC.